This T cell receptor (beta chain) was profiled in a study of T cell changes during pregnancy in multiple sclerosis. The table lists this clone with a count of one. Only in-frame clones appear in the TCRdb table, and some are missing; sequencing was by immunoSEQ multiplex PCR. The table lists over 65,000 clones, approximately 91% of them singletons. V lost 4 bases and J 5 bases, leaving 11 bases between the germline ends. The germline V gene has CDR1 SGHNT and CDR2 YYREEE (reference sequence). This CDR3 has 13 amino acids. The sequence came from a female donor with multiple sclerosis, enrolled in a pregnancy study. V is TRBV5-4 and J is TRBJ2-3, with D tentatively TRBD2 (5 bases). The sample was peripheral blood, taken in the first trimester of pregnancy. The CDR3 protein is CASSPKAGDTQYF. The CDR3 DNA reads TGTGCCAGCAGCCCTAAGGCGGGAGATACGCAGTATTTT.